This TCR beta chain was identified during a study of cytomegalovirus exposure and HLA in healthy donors. Study findings and constraints: For most TCR beta V segments, an earlier analysis put the productive rate at about 90% or about 30% of the time. A later analysis showed that HLA-associated TCR beta chains had undergone more clonal expansion than equally common others. Within the data, a cluster of highly shared sequence variants was likely a sequencing artifact. Roughly even sequencing depth across donors was the assumption behind the presence/absence analyses.

The CDR3 is 16 residues long. Germline assignment: CDR1 SEHNR and CDR2 FQNEAQ (reference sequence). The trim removed 5 bases at V and 5 bases at J, leaving 12 bases unmatched. PCR primers comprised 60 Vbeta and 13 Jbeta primers. This table comes from immunoSEQ multiplex PCR, and its TCRdb copy is limited to in-frame clones, with some not included. The sample yields some 110,000 clones, 70% to 85% seen once. A remark on this clone: The antigen remains undetermined.

The clonotype was recovered from a man aged 60 to 69 in good health and CMV-seronegative. This chain uses TRBV7-9 with TRBJ2-1, with 7 bases matching TRBD1. Sequencing used PBMCs. The CDR3 DNA reads TGTGCCAGCAGCGGACCGTTGGGGACAGCGAACAATGAGCAGTTCTTC. This sequence encodes CASSGPLGTANNEQFF.